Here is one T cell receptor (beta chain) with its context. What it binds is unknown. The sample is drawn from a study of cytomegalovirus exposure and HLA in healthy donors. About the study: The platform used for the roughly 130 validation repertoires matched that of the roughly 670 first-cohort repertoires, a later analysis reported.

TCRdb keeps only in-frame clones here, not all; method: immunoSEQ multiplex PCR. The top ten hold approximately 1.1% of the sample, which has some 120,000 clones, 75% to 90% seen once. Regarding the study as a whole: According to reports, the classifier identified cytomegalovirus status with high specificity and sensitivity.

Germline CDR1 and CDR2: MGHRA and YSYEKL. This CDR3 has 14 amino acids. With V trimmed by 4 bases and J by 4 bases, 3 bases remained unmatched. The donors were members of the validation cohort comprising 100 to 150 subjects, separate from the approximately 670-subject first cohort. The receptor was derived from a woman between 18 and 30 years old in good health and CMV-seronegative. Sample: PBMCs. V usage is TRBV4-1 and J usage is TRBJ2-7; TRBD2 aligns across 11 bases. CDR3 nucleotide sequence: TGCGCCAGCAGCCCAATAGCGGGAGGGTACGAGCAGTACTTC. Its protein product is CASSPIAGGYEQYF.